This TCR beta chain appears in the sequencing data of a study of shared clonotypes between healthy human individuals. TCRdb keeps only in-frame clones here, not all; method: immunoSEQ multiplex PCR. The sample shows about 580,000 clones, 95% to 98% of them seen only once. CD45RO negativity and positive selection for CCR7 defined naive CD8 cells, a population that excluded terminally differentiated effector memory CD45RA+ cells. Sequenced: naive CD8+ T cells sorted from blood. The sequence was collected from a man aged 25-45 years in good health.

The DNA of the CDR3 is TGCGCCAGCATCCCAGGGGGCGGCTATGGCTACACCTTC. It translates to CASIPGGGYGYTF. This chain joins TRBV23-1 and TRBJ1-2; 8 bases line up with TRBD1. TRBV23-1 is an open reading frame, and its role is uncertain. J lost 4 bases, V lost 7 bases, and 5 bases had no gene match. The CDR3 sequence is 13 residues long.